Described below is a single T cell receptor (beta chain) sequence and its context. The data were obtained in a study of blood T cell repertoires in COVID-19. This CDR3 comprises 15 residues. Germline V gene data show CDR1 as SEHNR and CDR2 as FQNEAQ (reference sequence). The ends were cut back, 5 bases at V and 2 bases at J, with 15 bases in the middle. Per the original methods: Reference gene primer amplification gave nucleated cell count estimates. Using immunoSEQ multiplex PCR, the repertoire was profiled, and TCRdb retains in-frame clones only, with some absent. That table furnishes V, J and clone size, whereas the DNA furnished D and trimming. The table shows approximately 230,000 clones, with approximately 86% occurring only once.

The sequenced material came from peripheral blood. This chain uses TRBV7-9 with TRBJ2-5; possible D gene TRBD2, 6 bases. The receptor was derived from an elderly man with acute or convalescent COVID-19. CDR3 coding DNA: TGTGCCAGCAGCGCAGTAGGAGGGTCTCAAGAGACCCAGTACTTC. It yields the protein CASSAVGGSQETQYF.